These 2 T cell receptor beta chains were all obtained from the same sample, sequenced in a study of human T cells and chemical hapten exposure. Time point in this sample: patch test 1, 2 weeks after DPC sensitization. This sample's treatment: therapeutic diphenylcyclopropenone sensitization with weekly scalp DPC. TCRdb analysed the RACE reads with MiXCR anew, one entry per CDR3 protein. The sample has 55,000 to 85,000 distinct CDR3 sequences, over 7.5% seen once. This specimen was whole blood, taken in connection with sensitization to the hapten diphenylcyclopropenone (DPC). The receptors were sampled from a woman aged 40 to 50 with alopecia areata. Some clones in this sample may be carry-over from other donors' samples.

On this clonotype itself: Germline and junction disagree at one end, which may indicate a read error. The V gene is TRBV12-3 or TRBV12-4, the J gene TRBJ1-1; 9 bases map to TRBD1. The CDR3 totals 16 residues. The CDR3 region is CASSLAAGQGFAEAFF. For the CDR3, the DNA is TGTGCCAGCAGCTTAGCGGCGGGACAGGGATTCGCTGAAGCTTTCTTT.

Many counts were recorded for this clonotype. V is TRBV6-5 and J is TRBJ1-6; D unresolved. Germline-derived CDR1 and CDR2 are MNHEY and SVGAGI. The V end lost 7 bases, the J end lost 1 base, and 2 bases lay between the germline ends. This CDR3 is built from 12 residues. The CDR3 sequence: CASNSYNSPLHF. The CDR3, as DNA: TGTGCCAGCAATTCCTATAATTCACCCCTCCACTTT.